The next 7 T cell receptor beta chains were all read from a single sample in a study of cytomegalovirus exposure and HLA in healthy donors. Vbeta (60) and Jbeta (13) primers were used in the PCR. Produced via immunoSEQ multiplex PCR; TCRdb's table is partial and in-frame only. The sample yields about 130,000 clones, around 84% seen once. Specimen: PBMCs. Receptors originate from a man over 45 in good health and CMV-seronegative.

This clone was picked up a small number of times. The V and J genes are TRBV19 and TRBJ1-4, with 8 bases identical to TRBD1. This CDR3 comprises 15 residues. Germline values: CDR1 LNHDA, CDR2 SQIVND (reference sequence). Trimming removed 5 bases from V and 11 bases from J; junction bases left unmatched: 13. DNA of the CDR3: TGTGCCAGTAGTCCCTCCGACAGGGGTTTAGTCAAACTGTTTTTT. Translated, it gives CASSPSDRGLVKLFF.

The chain joins TRBV7-2 to TRBJ2-2; TRBD1 matches 9 bases. The V gene end was trimmed by 1 base and the J gene end by 6 bases; junction bases not matched to a gene: 3. The CDR3 is 15 amino acids. Germline V gene data show CDR1 as SGHTA and CDR2 as FQGNSA. The CDR3 coding sequence is TGTGCCAGCAGCTTAGGGGACAGGGCCCCCGGGGAGCTGTTTTTT. Its protein is CASSLGDRAPGELFF.

This sequence joins TRBV9 and TRBJ1-5; TRBD1 matches at 8 bases. CDR1 is SGDLS, CDR2 YYNGEE, per germline. The J segment lost 3 bases and the V segment lost 4 bases, leaving 12 bases of the junction unmatched. The CDR3 loop spans 17 amino acids. The CDR3 sequence: CASSSRDRNIHNQPQHF. The CDR3 DNA reads as TGTGCCAGCAGCTCCCGGGACAGGAACATTCACAATCAGCCCCAGCATTTT.

The chain is built from TRBV6-6 and TRBJ2-7; perhaps TRBD2 as D (5 bases). This CDR3 has 14 residues. Trimming cost V 7 bases and J 4 bases, with 17 bases left between them. Germline CDR1 and CDR2: MNHNY and SVGAGI (reference sequence). The CDR3 sequence: CASISAQSGYEQYF. The CDR3 region has the DNA TGTGCCAGCATTTCGGCGCAGTCGGGGTACGAGCAGTACTTC.

This sequence joins TRBV18 and TRBJ2-3, with D possibly being TRBD2 (6 bases). V lost 4 bases and J 2 bases, leaving 16 bases between the germline ends. The CDR3 consists of 16 residues. Germline CDR1 and CDR2: KGHSH and LQKENI. CDR3 coding DNA: TGTGCCAGCTCACTGAGACTAGGCGGGGCCACAGATACGCAGTATTTT. It translates to CASSLRLGGATDTQYF.

The rearrangement links TRBV30 to TRBJ2-2; D might be TRBD1 (6 bases). This CDR3 has 13 amino acids. Trimming removed 5 bases from V and 5 bases from J, with 12 bases in between. The germline CDR1 and CDR2 sequences are GTSNPN and SVGIG (reference sequence). The CDR3 is CAWGGRGTGELFF. In DNA form, the CDR3 reads TGTGCCTGGGGAGGCAGGGGAACCGGGGAGCTGTTTTTT. Looking up the rest from reference TRBV30 and TRBJ2-2 gives the full variable domain: SQTIHQWPATLVQPVGSPLSLECTVEGTSNPNLYWYRQAAGRGLQLLFYSVGIGQISSEVPQNLSASRPQDRQFILSSKKLLLSDSGFYLCAWGGRGTGELFFGEGSRLTVL.

The chain has TRBV29-1 and TRBJ2-1; 10 bases fit TRBD1. V was pared by 5 bases and J by 8 bases, with 6 bases of the junction left unmatched. Germline CDR1 reads SQVTM; CDR2 reads ANQGSEA. The CDR3 has 13 amino acids. The CDR3 sequence: CSVSGTGVDEQFF. As DNA, the CDR3 is TGCAGCGTTTCCGGGACAGGGGTGGATGAGCAGTTCTTC.